A selection of T cell receptor beta chains follows, all from one sample in a study of blood T cell repertoires in COVID-19. Produced via immunoSEQ multiplex PCR; TCRdb's table is partial and in-frame only. There are about 150,000 clones in the sample; around 85% occur only once, and over 0.55% lies in the top ten. Sample: peripheral blood. The receptors come from a man aged 60 to 69 with COVID-19, enrolled during active disease. The CDR3 runs from the conserved cysteine through the conserved F or W. The order of the fields is CDR3 DNA, CDR3 protein, J gene, V gene, D gene, clone size. D genes are given only for firm matches. Clone sizes are given selectively: once, few, many, or a class where the clone is expanded.

TGTGCCTGGAGTGTAGGCGGGAGCTCCTACGAGCAGTACTTC CAWSVGGSSYEQYF TRBJ2-7 TRBV30 TRBD2 few
TGTGCCATCAGTGAGATCTTGAACACTGAAGCTTTCTTT CAISEILNTEAFF TRBJ1-1 TRBV10-3 NA few
TGTGCCAGCAGCCAGGGGGGTACTGAAGCTTTCTTT CASSQGGTEAFF TRBJ1-1 TRBV12-3/TRBV12-4 TRBD1 NA
TGTGCCAGCTCACCACGAAGACTAGCGGGGTCCAATGAGCAGTTCTTC CASSPRRLAGSNEQFF TRBJ2-1 TRBV18 TRBD2 NA
TGTGCCAGCAGTGAATTTGGGGGCGCCTCCTCCTACGAGCAGTACTTC CASSEFGGASSYEQYF TRBJ2-7 TRBV2 NA NA
TGTGCCAGCAGTCCTCCCCCCGCCTACAATGAGCAGTTCTTC CASSPPPAYNEQFF TRBJ2-1 TRBV28 NA NA
TGTGCCAGTAGTAATAGCAGGGACACTGAAGCTTTCTTT CASSNSRDTEAFF TRBJ1-1 TRBV19 NA once
TGTGCCAGCAGCGACCAGGGTTTGACTAATGAAAAACTGTTTTTT CASSDQGLTNEKLFF TRBJ1-4 TRBV7-2 NA NA
TGTGCCAGCACAATCTCAGAAAGGAGCTCCTACAATGAGCAGTTCTTC CASTISERSSYNEQFF TRBJ2-1 TRBV27 NA NA
TGTGCCAGCAGTTACTCAAACAGGGGTTATAATGAAAAACTGTTTTTT CASSYSNRGYNEKLFF TRBJ1-4 TRBV6-5 TRBD1 NA
TGTGCCAGCAGCCCTGAGTCTAGAGTGGGCAATGAGCAGTTCTTC CASSPESRVGNEQFF TRBJ2-1 TRBV11-3 NA once
TGTGCCAGCAGCTTAGCTAAGGGGGGGTACAATGAGCAGTTCTTC CASSLAKGGYNEQFF TRBJ2-1 TRBV7-6 NA NA
TGTGCCAGTACCAGTTTAAATGAGCAGTTCTTC CASTSLNEQFF TRBJ2-1 TRBV19 NA NA
TGTGCCAGCTCACCACTCGGTACGAACACTGAAGCTTTCTTT CASSPLGTNTEAFF TRBJ1-1 TRBV18 NA NA
TGTGCCAGCAGCCCGTGGACAGGGAGTAGCAATCAGCCCCAGCATTTT CASSPWTGSSNQPQHF TRBJ1-5 TRBV6-2/TRBV6-3 TRBD1 once
TGCAGTGCCTACCTCACTGCACCCCTCCACTTT CSAYLTAPLHF TRBJ1-6 TRBV20-1 NA NA
TGTGCCACCAGCAGAGGTAACGCGGGCGAGCAGTACTTC CATSRGNAGEQYF TRBJ2-7 TRBV15 NA NA
TGTGCCAGCAGCTTAGTCTGGGGGGGTGAAAAACTGTTTTTT CASSLVWGGEKLFF TRBJ1-4 TRBV11-2 NA NA
TGCGCCAGCAGCCCAGGATTAGGGAGGTCCACAGATACGCAGTATTTT CASSPGLGRSTDTQYF TRBJ2-3 TRBV5-1 NA NA
TGCAGCGTTGGTGAGGGGGGGCGCAATCAGCCCCAGCATTTT CSVGEGGRNQPQHF TRBJ1-5 TRBV29-1 NA NA
TGTGCCAGCAGCCCAGGACAGGGAGCAAATCAGCCCCAGCATTTT CASSPGQGANQPQHF TRBJ1-5 TRBV7-9 TRBD1 NA
TGTGCCAGTAGCGGAGAAACCGGGACTGCTAACTATGGCTACACCTTC CASSGETGTANYGYTF TRBJ1-2 TRBV19 NA NA
TGTGCCAGTAGGATACAGGCCGGTCAGCCCCAGCATTTT CASRIQAGQPQHF TRBJ1-5 TRBV19 NA NA
TGTGCCAGCACTCCGGGACATAACACCGGGGAGCTGTTTTTT CASTPGHNTGELFF TRBJ2-2 TRBV3-1/TRBV3-2 NA NA
TGTGCCAGAACGGGGGGAACTAATGAAAAACTGTTTTTT CARTGGTNEKLFF TRBJ1-4 TRBV5-8 NA NA
TGTGCCAGCTCACCAGGACAGAGAAGGATCTCTGGAAACACCATATATTTT CASSPGQRRISGNTIYF TRBJ1-3 TRBV18 NA once
TGTGCCAGCAGTGCAACAGGGGGTAATTCACCCCTCCACTTT CASSATGGNSPLHF TRBJ1-6 TRBV25-1 TRBD1 NA
TGTGCCAGCAGCTTGGCCAGTTTGCAGTATAGCAATCAGCCCCAGCATTTT CASSLASLQYSNQPQHF TRBJ1-5 TRBV5-5 NA NA
TGCAGCGTTGAAGGAGATAATGAAAAACTGTTTTTT CSVEGDNEKLFF TRBJ1-4 TRBV29-1 NA NA
TGTGCCAGCTCACCACTGGGGGACAGGGACAATGAGCAGTTCTTC CASSPLGDRDNEQFF TRBJ2-1 TRBV18 TRBD1 once
TGCGCCAGCAGCTTGACCCAATACTCCTCGCAGTATTTT CASSLTQYSSQYF TRBJ2-3 TRBV5-1 NA NA
TGTGCCAGTCTTAGTACGAACATTCAGTACTTC CASLSTNIQYF TRBJ2-4 TRBV6-6 NA NA
TGTGCCAGCAGCTCGGACATCTCCTACGAGCAGTACTTC CASSSDISYEQYF TRBJ2-7 TRBV7-2 NA NA